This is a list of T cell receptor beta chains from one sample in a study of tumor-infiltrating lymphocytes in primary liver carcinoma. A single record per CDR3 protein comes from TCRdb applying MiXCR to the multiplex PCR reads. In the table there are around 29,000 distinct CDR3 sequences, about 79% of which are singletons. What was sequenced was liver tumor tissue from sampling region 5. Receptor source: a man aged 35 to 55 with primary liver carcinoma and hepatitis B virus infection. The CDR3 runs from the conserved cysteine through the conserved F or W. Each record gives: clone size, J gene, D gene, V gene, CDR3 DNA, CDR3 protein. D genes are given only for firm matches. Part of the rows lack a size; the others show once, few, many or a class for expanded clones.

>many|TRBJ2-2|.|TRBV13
TGTGCCAGCAGCCCCGGACTCTCCGGGGAGCTGTTTTTT
CASSPGLSGELFF
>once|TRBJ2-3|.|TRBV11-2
TGTGTCAGCAGTGCCAGCGCAGATACGCAGTATTTT
CVSSASADTQYF
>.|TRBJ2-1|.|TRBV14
TGTGCCAACAGCCAAGGGCCATTCAATGATCAGTTCTTC
CANSQGPFNDQFF
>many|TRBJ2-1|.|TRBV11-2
TGTGCCAGCAGCCGGAACCATAGGATGGGCTACAATGAGCAGTTCTTC
CASSRNHRMGYNEQFF
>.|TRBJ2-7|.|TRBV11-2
TGTGTCAGCAGCCTATCCTCGGGGATTACATACGAGCAGTACTTC
CVSSLSSGITYEQYF
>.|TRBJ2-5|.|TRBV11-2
TGTGCCAGCAGATCTCGGGATTCGGCTCACCAAGAGGCCCAGTACTTC
CASRSRDSAHQEAQYF
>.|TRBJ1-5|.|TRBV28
TGCGCCGGCAGCACCTCGGACATGGAAAATCAGCCCCAGCATTTT
CAGSTSDMENQPQHF
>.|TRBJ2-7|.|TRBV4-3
TGCGCCACCAGCCAAGACCCCAGGTCCTACGAGCAGTACTTC
CATSQDPRSYEQYF
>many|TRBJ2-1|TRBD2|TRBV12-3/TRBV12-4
TGTGCCAGCAGTTTCCCCAGTCTCGCGGGAGGGGAGGGCAATGAGCAGTTCTTC
CASSFPSLAGGEGNEQFF
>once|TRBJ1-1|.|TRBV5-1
TGCGCCAGCAGCCCATTCTCAGGGTCCGATGAAGCTTTCTTT
CASSPFSGSDEAFF
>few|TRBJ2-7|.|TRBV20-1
TGCAGTGCGGGAGCGCCTTCCCACGAGCAGTACTTC
CSAGAPSHEQYF
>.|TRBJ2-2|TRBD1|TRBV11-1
TGTGCCAGCAGATTTACAGGGGTTACCGAGGAGCTGTTATTT
CASRFTGVTEELLF
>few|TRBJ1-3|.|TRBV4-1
TGCGCCAGCAGCCAAGCTGGAAACACCATATATTTT
CASSQAGNTIYF
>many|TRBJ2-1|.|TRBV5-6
TGTGCCAGCAGCCTGCTTAGCAGTGAGCAGTTCTTC
CASSLLSSEQFF
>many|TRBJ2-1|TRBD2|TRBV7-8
TGTGCCAGCAGCTTGCTCGTAGGTTGGACTAGCGGGAATGAGCAGTTCTTC
CASSLLVGWTSGNEQFF
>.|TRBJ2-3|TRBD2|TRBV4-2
TGTGCCAACAGCCGAGGGGCGCTTCTAGCGGGAGCGACAGATACGCAGTATTTT
CANSRGALLAGATDTQYF
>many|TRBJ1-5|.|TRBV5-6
TGTGCCAGCAGCTTCGGACGGAACAATCAGCCCCAGCATTTT
CASSFGRNNQPQHF
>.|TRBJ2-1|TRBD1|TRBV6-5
TGTGCCTGCAGATTTACAGGGGAAGGTGAGCAGTTCTTC
CACRFTGEGEQFF
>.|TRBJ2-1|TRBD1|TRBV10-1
TGCGTCAGACCTTTGGACAGGGGGCAAGTCTCCTACAATGAGCAGTTCTTT
CVRPLDRGQVSYNEQFF